The TCR beta chain under discussion was sequenced for a study of blood T cell repertoires in COVID-19. Across the whole study: PBMCs, B-cell-depleted T cells, or T cells provided the cDNA or gDNA that made up the material.

Everyone who took part was 18 to 89 years old, and they came from 20 to 25 US areas. Cohorts were assigned according to the clinical history that participants reported. Donors in Cohort 3 who had recovered were those with two negative PCRs, healthcare professional clearance, or resolution of their symptoms. J lost 4 bases, V lost 3 bases, and 6 bases had no gene match. The germline CDR1 and CDR2 sequences are LNHDA and SQIVND (reference sequence). The CDR3 covers 15 residues. TCRdb's copy holds only in-frame clones and misses some; the assay was immunoSEQ multiplex PCR. The table has 390,000 or so clones, about 83% seen once; the top ten hold roughly a tenth.

What was sequenced was PBMCs or T cells enriched from blood (not recorded which). V gene TRBV19 combines with J gene TRBJ2-1; TRBD2 matches at 7 bases. This TCR was sampled from a woman aged 45-65 years who had recovered from COVID-19. CDR3 in amino acids: CASSMYEREYNEQFF. As DNA, the CDR3 is TGTGCCAGTAGTATGTACGAGCGGGAATACAATGAGCAGTTCTTC.